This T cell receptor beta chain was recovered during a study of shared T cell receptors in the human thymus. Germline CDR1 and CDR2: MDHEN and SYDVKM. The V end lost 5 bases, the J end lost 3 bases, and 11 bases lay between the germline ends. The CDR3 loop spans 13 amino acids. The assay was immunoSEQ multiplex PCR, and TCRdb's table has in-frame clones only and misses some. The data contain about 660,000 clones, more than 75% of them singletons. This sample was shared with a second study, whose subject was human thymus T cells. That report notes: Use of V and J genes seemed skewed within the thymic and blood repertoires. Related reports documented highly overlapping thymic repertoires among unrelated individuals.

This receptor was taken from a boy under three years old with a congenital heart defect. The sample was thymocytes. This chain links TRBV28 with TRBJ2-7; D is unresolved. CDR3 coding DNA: TGTGCCAGCAGTCCCCCATGGCTCTACGAGCAGTACTTC. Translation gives CASSPPWLYEQYF. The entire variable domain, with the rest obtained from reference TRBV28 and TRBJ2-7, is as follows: DVKVTQSSRYLVKRTGEKVFLECVQDMDHENMFWYRQDPGLGLRLIYFSYDVKMKEKGDIPEGYSVSREKKERFSLILESASTNQTSMYLCASSPPWLYEQYFGPGTRLTVT.